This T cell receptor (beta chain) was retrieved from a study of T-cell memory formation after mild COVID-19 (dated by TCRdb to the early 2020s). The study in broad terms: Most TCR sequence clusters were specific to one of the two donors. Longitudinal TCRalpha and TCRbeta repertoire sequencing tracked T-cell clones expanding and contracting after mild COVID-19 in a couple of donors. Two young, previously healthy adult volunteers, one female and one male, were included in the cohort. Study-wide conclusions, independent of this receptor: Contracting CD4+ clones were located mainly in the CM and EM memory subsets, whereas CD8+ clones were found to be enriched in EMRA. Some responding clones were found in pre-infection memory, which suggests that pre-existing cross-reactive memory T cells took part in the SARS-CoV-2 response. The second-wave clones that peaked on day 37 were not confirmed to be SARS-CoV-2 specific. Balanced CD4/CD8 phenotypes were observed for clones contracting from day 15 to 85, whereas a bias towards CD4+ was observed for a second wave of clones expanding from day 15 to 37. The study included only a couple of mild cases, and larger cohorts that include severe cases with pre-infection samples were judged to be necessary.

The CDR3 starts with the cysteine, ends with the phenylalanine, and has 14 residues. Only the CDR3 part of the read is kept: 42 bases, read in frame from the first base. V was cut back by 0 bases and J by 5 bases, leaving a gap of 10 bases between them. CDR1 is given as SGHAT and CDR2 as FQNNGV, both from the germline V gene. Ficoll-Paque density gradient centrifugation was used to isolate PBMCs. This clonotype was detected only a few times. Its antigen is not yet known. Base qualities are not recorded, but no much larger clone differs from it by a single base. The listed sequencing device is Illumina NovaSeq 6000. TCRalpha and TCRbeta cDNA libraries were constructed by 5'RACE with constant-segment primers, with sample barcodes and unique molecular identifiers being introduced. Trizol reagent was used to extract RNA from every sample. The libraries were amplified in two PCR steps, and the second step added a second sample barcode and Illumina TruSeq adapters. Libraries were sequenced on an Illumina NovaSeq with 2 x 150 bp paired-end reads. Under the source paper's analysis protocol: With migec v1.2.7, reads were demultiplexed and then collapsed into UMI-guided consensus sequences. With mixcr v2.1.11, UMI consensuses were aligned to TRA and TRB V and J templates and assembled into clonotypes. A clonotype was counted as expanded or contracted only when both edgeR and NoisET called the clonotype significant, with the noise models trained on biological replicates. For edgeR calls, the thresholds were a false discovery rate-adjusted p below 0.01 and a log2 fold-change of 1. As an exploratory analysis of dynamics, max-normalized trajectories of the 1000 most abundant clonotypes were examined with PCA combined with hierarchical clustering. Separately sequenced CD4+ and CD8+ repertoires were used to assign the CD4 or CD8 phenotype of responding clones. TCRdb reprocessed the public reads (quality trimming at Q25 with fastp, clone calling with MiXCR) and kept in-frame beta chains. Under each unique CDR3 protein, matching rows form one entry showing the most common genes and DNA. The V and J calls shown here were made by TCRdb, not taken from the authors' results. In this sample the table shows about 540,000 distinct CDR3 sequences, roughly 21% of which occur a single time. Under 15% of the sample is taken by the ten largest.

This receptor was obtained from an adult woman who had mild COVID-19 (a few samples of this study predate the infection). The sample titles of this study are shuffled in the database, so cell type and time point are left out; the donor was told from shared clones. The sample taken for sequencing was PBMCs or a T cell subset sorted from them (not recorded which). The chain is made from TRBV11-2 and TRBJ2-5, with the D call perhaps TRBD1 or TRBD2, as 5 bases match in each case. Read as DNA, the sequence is TGTGCCAGCAGCTTAGAAGTAGGGACGGAGACCCAGTACTTC. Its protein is CASSLEVGTETQYF.